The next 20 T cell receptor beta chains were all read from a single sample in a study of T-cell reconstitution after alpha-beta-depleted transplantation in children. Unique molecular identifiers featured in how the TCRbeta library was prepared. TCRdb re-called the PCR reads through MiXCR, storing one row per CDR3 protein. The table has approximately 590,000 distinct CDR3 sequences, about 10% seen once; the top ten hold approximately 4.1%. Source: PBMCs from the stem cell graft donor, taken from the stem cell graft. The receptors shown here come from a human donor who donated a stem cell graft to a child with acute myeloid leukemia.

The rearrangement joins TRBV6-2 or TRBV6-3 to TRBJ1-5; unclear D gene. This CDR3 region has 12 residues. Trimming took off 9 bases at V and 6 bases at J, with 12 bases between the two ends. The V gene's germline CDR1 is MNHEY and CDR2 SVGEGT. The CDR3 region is CASNSPLQPQHF. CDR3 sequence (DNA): TGTGCCAGTAACTCCCCACTTCAGCCCCAGCATTTT.

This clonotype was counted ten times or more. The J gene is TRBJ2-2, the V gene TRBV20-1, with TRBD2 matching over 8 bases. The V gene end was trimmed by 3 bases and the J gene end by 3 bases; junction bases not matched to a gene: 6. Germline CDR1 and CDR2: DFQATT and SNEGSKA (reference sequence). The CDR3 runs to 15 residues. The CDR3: CSARGSGTHTGELFF. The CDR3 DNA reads TGCAGTGCTAGGGGTAGCGGGACCCACACCGGGGAGCTGTTTTTT.

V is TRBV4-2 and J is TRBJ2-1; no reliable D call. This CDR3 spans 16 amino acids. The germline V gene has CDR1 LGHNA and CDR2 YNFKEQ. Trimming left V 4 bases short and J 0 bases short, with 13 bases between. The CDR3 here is CASSLGQRSSYNEQFF. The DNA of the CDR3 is TGTGCCAGCAGCCTAGGCCAGCGTAGCTCCTACAATGAGCAGTTCTTC.

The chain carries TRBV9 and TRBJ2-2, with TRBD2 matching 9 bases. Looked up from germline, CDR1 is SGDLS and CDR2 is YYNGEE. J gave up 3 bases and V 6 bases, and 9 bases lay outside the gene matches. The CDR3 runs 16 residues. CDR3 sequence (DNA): TGTGCCAGCACAGATCGACTAGCGGAGGACACCGGGGAGCTGTTTTTT. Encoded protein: CASTDRLAEDTGELFF.

The DNA of the CDR3 is TGTGCCAGCAGCAAAGGTCTCGGGCGGAACTATGGCTACACCTTC. As protein: CASSKGLGRNYGYTF. The J gene is TRBJ1-2, the V gene TRBV21-1; TRBD1, the table's D call, lacks a check against the DNA. TRBV21-1 is tagged as a pseudogene. The CDR3 totals 15 residues.

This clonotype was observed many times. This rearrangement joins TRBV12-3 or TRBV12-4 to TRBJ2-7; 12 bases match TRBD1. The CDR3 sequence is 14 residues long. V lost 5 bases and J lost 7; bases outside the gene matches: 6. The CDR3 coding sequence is TGTGCCAGCAGTAGCCGGGACAGGGGGCAAGAGCAGTACTTC. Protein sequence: CASSSRDRGQEQYF.

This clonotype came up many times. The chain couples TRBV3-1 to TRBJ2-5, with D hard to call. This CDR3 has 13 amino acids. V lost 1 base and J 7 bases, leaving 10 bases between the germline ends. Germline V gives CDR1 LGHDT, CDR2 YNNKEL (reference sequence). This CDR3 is CASSQGRVGTQYF. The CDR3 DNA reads TGTGCCAGCAGCCAAGGGCGTGTCGGGACCCAGTACTTC.

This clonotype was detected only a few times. This CDR3 is CASSLGQGVREQYF. The CDR3 DNA reads as TGTGCCAGCAGCTTGGGACAGGGGGTGAGGGAGCAGTACTTC. The rearrangement links TRBV7-2 to TRBJ2-7, with 11 bases matching TRBD1. The CDR3 extends over 14 amino acids. Germline V CDR1 and CDR2: SGHTA, FQGNSA. V was clipped by 3 bases and J by 7 bases; unmatched bases: 5.

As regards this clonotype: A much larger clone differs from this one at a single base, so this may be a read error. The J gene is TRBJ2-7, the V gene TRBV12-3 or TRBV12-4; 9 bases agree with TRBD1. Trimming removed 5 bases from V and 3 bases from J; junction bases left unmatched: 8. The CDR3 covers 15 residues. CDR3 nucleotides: TGTGCCAGCAGTGCCGGGACAGGGTATTACTACGAGCAGTACTTC. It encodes CASSAGTGYYYEQYF.

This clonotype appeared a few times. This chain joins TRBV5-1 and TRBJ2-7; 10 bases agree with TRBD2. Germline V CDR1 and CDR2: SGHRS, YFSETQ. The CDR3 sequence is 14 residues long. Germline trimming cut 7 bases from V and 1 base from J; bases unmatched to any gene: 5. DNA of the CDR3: TGCGCCAGCCGCCCACTAGCGGGGTCCTACGAGCAGTACTTC. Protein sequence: CASRPLAGSYEQYF.

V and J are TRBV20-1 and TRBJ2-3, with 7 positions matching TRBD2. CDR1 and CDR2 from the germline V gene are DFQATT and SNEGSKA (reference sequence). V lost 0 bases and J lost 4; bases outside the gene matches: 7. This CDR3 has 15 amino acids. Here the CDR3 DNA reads TGCAGTGCTAGAGATTTGCGGGAGAAGTCAGATACGCAGTATTTT. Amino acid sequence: CSARDLREKSDTQYF.

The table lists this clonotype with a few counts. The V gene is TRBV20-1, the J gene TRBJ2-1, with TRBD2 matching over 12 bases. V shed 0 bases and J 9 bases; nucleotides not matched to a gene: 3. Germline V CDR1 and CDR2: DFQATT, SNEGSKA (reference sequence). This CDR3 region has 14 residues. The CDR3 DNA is TGCAGTGCTAGAGAACTAGCGGGAGGAGGTGAGCAGTTCTTC. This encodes CSARELAGGGEQFF.

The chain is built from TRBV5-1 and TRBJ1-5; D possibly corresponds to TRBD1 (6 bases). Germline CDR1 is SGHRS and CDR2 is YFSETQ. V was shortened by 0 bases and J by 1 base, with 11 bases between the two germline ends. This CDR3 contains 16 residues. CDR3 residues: CASSLEGGWSNQPQHF. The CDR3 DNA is TGCGCCAGCAGCTTGGAGGGGGGCTGGAGCAATCAGCCCCAGCATTTT.

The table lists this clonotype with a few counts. CDR3 bases: TGCAGTGCTAAAGGGACTAGCGGCCTCACAGATACGCAGTATTTT. Translated, it gives CSAKGTSGLTDTQYF. The chain combines TRBV20-1 with TRBJ2-3; 11 nucleotides line up with TRBD2. J gave up 2 bases and V 4 bases, and 5 bases lay outside the gene matches. This CDR3 comprises 15 residues. From germline, CDR1 is DFQATT and CDR2 SNEGSKA (reference sequence).

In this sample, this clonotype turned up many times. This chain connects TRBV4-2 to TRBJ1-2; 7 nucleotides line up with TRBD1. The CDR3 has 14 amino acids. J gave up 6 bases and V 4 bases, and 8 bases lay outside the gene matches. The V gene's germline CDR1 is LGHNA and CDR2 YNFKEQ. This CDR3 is CASSPRQGLDGYTF. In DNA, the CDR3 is TGTGCCAGCAGCCCTCGACAGGGCTTAGATGGCTACACCTTC.

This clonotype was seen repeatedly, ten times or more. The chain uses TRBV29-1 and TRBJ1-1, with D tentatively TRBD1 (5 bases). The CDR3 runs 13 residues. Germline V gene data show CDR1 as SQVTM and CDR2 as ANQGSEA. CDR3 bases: TGCAGGGCCGTTGCCGGGGCAGACGATGAAGCTTTCTTT. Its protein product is CRAVAGADDEAFF.

The CDR3 DNA is TGCAGTGCTAGTCCCGGGGGACTCCCTTACGAGCAGTACTTC. Translated, it gives CSASPGGLPYEQYF. The V and J genes are TRBV20-1 and TRBJ2-7, with a possible D match to TRBD2 (6 bases). This CDR3 has 14 residues. V lost 3 bases and J lost 4, with 16 bases in between. Per the germline V gene, CDR1 is DFQATT and CDR2 is SNEGSKA (reference sequence).

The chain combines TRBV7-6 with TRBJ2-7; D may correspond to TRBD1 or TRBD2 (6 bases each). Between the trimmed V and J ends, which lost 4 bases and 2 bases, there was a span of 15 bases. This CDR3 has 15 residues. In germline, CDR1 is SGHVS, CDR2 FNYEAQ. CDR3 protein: CASSWGAGWTYEQYF. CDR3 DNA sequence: TGTGCCAGCAGCTGGGGGGCAGGTTGGACCTACGAGCAGTACTTC.

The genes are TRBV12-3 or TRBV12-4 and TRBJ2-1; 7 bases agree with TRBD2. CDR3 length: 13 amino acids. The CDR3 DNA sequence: TGTGGTTGCCTAAAGGGAGGGTACAATGAGCAGTTCTTC. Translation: CGCLKGGYNEQFF.

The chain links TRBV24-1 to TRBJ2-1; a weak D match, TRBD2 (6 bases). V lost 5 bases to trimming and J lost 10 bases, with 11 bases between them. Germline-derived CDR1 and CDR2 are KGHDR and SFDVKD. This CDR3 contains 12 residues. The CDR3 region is CATSVPAGEQFF. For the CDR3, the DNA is TGTGCCACCAGTGTCCCCGCGGGGGAGCAGTTCTTC.